These 9 T cell receptor beta chains were sequenced from one sample in a study of read filtering for tumor transcriptome and immune sequencing. From roughly 390 ng of RNA, a library with molecular barcoded alpha/delta and beta/gamma adaptors was made. TCRdb redid the calling of the reads with MiXCR, one entry per CDR3 protein. The table lists about 86,000 distinct CDR3 sequences, 9% to 15% of them singletons, with 14% to 15% in the top ten. Sequencing was done on a sample of a population of CD138-negative cells sorted from bone marrow. These receptors came from a donor aged 40 or older with multiple myeloma.

About this clonotype itself: This may be a read error, as it is one base from a much larger clone. This sequence joins TRBV7-9 and TRBJ2-7, with 14 bases that match TRBD2. CDR1 SEHNR and CDR2 FQNEAQ come from the germline V gene (reference sequence). Trimming removed 8 bases from V and 7 bases from J; junction bases left unmatched: 16. The CDR3 loop spans 17 amino acids. CDR3 DNA sequence: TGTGCCAGCGGCCCTAGAGCGGGACTAGCGGGAGTGAGGGAGCAGTACTTC. It specifies CASGPRAGLAGVREQYF.

This clonotype came up a few times. At one boundary the junction diverges from the germline segment, which might be a read error. The chain carries TRBV6-1 and TRBJ1-5; D is unresolved. The CDR3 totals 15 residues. Looked up from germline, CDR1 is MNHNS and CDR2 is SASEGT. The DNA for the CDR3 is TGCGCCAGCAGCCGTCAGATCCCCGGCAATCAGCCCCAGCATTTT. It encodes CASSRQIPGNQPQHF.

Worth noting for this clonotype: A read error may account for a junction end that differs from germline. This sequence joins TRBV6-2 or TRBV6-3 and TRBJ2-3, with D perhaps given as TRBD1 or TRBD2 (5 bases each). CDR3 length: 14 residues. CDR1 and CDR2 (germline): MNHEY, SVGEGT. The CDR3 bases are TGTGCCAGCAGTTACAGAGCGGACACAGGTACGCAGTATTTT. Amino acids: CASSYRADTGTQYF.

This clonotype showed up many times. The CDR3, as DNA: TGTGCCAGCAGTTTAGCGTTTGAACAGGCCAACAATGAGCAGTTCTTC. Translating it yields CASSLAFEQANNEQFF. V gene TRBV28 combines with J gene TRBJ2-1; perhaps TRBD1 as D (5 bases). V was trimmed by 2 bases and J by 5 bases, leaving 16 bases between them. Germline lookup yields CDR1 MDHEN and CDR2 SYDVKM. The CDR3 is made up of 16 amino acids.

This clonotype was seen many times. The gene calls are TRBV2 and TRBJ2-3, with a weak D call TRBD2 (6 bases). Between the trimmed V and J ends, which lost 4 bases and 4 bases, there was a span of 6 bases. The CDR3 consists of 12 residues. Germline CDR1 and CDR2: SNHLY and FYNNEI. The CDR3 DNA is TGTGCCAGCAGTGGGGAGGCAGATACGCAGTATTTT. Protein sequence: CASSGEADTQYF. The full variable domain, rest sourced from reference TRBV2 and TRBJ2-3, is EPEVTQTPSHQVTQMGQEVILRCVPISNHLYFYWYRQILGQKVEFLVSFYNNEISEKSEIFDDQFSVERPDGSNFTLKIRSTKLEDSAMYFCASSGEADTQYFGPGTRLTVL.

The sample holds many counts of this clonotype. This chain joins TRBV29-1 and TRBJ2-7; 7 bases agree with TRBD2. The junction had 4 bases not matched to a gene; V was cut back by 3 bases and J by 2 bases. CDR3 length: 13 amino acids. CDR1 is SQVTM, CDR2 ANQGSEA, per germline. The CDR3: CSVDGGSTYEQYF. The DNA for the CDR3 is TGCAGCGTTGACGGCGGGAGTACCTACGAGCAGTACTTC.

This clonotype was observed at least ten times. The rearrangement joins TRBV28 to TRBJ2-7; D may be TRBD2 (5 bases). The CDR3 totals 12 residues. Trimming shortened V by 5 bases and J by 7 bases, and 12 bases separated the two germline ends. Germline-derived CDR1 and CDR2 are MDHEN and SYDVKM. CDR3 amino acids: CASSPPQREQYF. CDR3 nucleotide sequence: TGTGCCAGCAGTCCCCCCCAGCGGGAGCAGTACTTC.

In this sample, this clonotype turned up many times. In DNA form, the CDR3 reads TGCAGCGTGGGAGACAGAAATAGCAATCAGCCCCAGCATTTT. The encoded protein is CSVGDRNSNQPQHF. The gene calls are TRBV29-1 and TRBJ1-5, with D possibly TRBD1 on 5 matching bases. V was clipped by 6 bases and J by 0 bases, with 12 bases between them. CDR1 is SQVTM and CDR2 is ANQGSEA in the germline V gene. The CDR3 length is 14 residues.

This clonotype appeared many times. The chain employs TRBV30 and TRBJ2-7; D might be TRBD1 (6 bases). CDR1 is GTSNPN and CDR2 is SVGIG in the germline V gene (reference sequence). CDR3 length equals 15 residues. The V and J ends lost 8 bases and 2 bases respectively, with 22 bases between them. The DNA for the CDR3 is TGTGCCGGAAGGACCCAGGGGAGCGGCGCCTACGAGCAGTACTTC. Encoded protein: CAGRTQGSGAYEQYF.